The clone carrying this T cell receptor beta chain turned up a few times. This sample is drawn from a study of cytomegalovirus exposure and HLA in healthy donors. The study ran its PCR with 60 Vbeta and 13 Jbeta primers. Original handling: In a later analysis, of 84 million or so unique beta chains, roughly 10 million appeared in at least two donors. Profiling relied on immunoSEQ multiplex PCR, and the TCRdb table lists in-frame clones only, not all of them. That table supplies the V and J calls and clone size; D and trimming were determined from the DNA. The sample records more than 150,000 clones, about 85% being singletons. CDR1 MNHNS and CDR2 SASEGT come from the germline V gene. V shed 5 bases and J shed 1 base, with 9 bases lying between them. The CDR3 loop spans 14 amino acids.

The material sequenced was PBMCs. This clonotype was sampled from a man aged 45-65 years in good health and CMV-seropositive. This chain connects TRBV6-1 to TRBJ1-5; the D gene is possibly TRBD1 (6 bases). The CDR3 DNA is TGTGCCAGCAGTTTTGACAGGAGCAATCAGCCCCAGCATTTT. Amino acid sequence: CASSFDRSNQPQHF.